This T cell receptor (beta chain) was observed in a study of graft-versus-host responses after intestinal transplantation. Turning to this clone: Its target is unknown.

Generated by immunoSEQ multiplex PCR, the TCRdb table keeps only in-frame clones and is missing some. The sample has 9,000 to 13,000 clones; about 80% are singletons. Processed graft tissue released its intraepithelial and lamina propria lymphocytes. Study-wide findings and caveats: Peak GvH clone levels in circulation were associated with early post-transplant HvG declines. Recipient marrow showed GvH clones, some seen first in ileum or blood.

V trimming: 5 bases; J trimming: 8 bases; junction bases outside the gene matches: 8. This CDR3 contains 13 residues. In germline, CDR1 is SGHNT, CDR2 YYREEE (reference sequence). The sequence came from a human patient who received an intestinal transplant, so some T cells may come from the graft donor. J is TRBJ2-5 and V is TRBV5-4; 8 nucleotides line up with TRBD2. Here the sequenced sample was ileum tissue, taken 23 days after intestinal transplant. As DNA, the CDR3 is TGTGCCAGCAGGCCAAGCGGGGGCTACACCCAGTACTTC. Translated, it gives CASRPSGGYTQYF.